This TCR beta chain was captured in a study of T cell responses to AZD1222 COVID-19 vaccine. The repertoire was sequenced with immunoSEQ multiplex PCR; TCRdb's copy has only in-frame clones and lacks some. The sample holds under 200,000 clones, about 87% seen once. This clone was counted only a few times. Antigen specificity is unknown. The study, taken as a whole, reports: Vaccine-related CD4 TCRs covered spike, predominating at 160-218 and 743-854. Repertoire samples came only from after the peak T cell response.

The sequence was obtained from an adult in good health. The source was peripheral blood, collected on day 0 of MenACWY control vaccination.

CDR3 protein: CASSMGPAGGTSNEQFF. The DNA of the CDR3 is TGTGCCAGTAGTATGGGGCCTGCGGGAGGGACTTCGAATGAGCAGTTCTTC. The V call is TRBV19, the J call TRBJ2-1, with 9 positions matching TRBD2. The length of the CDR3 is 17 residues. Germline CDR1 reads LNHDA; CDR2 reads SQIVND (reference sequence). Losses at the gene ends were 3 bases for V and 7 bases for J; bases not matched to a gene: 13. Based on the CDR3 plus reference TRBV19 and TRBJ2-1, the full variable domain is DGGITQSPKYLFRKEGQNVTLSCEQNLNHDAMYWYRQDPGQGLRLIYYSQIVNDFQKGDIAEGYSVSREKKESFPLTVTSAQKNPTAFYLCASSMGPAGGTSNEQFFGPGTRLTVL.